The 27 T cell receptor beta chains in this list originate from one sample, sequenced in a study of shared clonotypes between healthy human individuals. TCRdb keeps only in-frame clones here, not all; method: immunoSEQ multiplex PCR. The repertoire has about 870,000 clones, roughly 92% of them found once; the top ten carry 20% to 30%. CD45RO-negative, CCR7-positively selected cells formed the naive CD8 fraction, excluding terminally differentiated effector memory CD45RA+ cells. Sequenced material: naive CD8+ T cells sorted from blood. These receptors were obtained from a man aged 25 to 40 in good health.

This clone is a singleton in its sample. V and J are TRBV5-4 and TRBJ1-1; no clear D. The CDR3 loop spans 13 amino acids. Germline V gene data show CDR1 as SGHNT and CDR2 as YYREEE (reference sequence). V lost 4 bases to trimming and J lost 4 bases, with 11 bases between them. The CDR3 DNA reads TGTGCCAGCAGCCCAATCGTTACCACTGAAGCTTTCTTT. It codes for CASSPIVTTEAFF.

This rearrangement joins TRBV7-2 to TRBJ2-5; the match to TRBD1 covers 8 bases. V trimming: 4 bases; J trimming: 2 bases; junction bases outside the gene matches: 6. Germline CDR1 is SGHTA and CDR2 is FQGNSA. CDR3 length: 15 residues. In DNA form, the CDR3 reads TGTGCCAGCAGCTACAGGACAGGGCATCAAGAGACCCAGTACTTC. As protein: CASSYRTGHQETQYF.

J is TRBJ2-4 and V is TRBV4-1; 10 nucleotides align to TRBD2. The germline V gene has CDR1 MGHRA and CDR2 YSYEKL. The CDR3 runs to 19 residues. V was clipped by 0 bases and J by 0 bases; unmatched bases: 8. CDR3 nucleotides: TGCGCCAGCAGCCAAGATCCCCTACTAGCGGGACTAGCCAAAAACATTCAGTACTTC. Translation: CASSQDPLLAGLAKNIQYF.

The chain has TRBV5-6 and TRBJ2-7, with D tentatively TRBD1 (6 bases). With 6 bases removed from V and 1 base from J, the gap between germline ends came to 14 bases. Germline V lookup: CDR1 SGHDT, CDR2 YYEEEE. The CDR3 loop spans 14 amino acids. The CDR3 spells CASILQGASYEQYF. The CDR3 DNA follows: TGTGCCAGCATTTTACAGGGCGCATCCTACGAGCAGTACTTC.

CDR3 coding DNA: TGTGCCAGCAGTCCGGGACAGGGGATAGCCAAAAACATTCAGTACTTC. It codes for CASSPGQGIAKNIQYF. The chain uses TRBV7-9 and TRBJ2-4, with TRBD1 matching over 10 bases. The CDR3 loop spans 16 amino acids. The germline V gene has CDR1 SEHNR and CDR2 FQNEAQ (reference sequence). Losses at the gene ends were 6 bases for V and 0 bases for J; bases not matched to a gene: 5.

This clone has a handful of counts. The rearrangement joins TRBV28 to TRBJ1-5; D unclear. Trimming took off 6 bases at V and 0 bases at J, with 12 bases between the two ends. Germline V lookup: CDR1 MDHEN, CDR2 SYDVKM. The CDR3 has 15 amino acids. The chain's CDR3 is CASRGYPYSNQPQHF. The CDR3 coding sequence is TGTGCCAGCAGGGGATATCCATATAGCAATCAGCCCCAGCATTTT.

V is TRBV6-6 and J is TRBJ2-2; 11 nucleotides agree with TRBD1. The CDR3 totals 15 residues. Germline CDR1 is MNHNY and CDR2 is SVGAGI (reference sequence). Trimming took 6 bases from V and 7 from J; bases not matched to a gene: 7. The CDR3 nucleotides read TGTGCCAGCAGCTACGGACAGGGGGCGGGCGGGGAGCTGTTTTTT. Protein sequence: CASSYGQGAGGELFF.

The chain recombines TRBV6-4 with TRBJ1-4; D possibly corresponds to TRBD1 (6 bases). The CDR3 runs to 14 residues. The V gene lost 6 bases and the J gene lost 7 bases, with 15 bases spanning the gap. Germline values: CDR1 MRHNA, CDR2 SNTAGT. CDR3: CASSPGGGSEKLFF. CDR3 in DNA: TGTGCCAGCAGCCCGGGAGGGGGTTCTGAAAAACTGTTTTTT.

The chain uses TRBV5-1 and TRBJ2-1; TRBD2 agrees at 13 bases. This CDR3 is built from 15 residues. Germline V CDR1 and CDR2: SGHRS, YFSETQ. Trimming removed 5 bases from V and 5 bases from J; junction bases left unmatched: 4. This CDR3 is CASSYGTSGNNEQFF. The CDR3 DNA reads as TGCGCCAGCAGTTACGGGACTAGCGGGAACAATGAGCAGTTCTTC.

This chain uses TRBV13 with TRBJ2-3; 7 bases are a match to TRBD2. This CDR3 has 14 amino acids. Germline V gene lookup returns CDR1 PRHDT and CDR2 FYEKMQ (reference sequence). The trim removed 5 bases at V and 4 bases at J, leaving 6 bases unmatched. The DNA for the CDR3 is TGTGCCAGCAGCCCATTAGCGGGCGCAGATACGCAGTATTTT. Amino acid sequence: CASSPLAGADTQYF. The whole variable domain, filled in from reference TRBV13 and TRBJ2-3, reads AAGVIQSPRHLIKEKRETATLKCYPIPRHDTVYWYQQGPGQDPQFLISFYEKMQSDKGSIPDRFSAQQFSDYHSELNMSSLELGDSALYFCASSPLAGADTQYFGPGTRLTVL.

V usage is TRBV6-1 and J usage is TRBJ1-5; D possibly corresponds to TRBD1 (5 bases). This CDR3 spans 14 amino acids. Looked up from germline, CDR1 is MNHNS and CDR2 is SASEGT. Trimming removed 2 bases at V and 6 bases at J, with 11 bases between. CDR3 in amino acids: CASSERRGTQPQHF. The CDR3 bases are TGTGCCAGCAGTGAACGAAGGGGCACTCAGCCCCAGCATTTT.

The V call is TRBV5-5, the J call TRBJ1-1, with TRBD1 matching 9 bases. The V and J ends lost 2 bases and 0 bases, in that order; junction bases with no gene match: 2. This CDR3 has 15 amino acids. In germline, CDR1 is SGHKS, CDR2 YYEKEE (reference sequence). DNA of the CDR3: TGTGCCAGCAGCTTTGGGACAGGGATGAACACTGAAGCTTTCTTT. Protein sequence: CASSFGTGMNTEAFF.

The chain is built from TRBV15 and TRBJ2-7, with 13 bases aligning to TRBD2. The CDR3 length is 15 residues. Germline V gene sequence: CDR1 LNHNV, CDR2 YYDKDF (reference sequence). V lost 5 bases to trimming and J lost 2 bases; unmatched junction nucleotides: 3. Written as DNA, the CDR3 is TGTGCCACCAGCCCGGGACTAGCGGGAACCTACGAGCAGTACTTC. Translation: CATSPGLAGTYEQYF. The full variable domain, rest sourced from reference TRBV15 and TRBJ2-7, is DAMVIQNPRYQVTQFGKPVTLSCSQTLNHNVMYWYQQKSSQAPKLLFHYYDKDFNNEADTPDNFQSRRPNTSFCFLDIRSPGLGDTAMYLCATSPGLAGTYEQYFGPGTRLTVT.

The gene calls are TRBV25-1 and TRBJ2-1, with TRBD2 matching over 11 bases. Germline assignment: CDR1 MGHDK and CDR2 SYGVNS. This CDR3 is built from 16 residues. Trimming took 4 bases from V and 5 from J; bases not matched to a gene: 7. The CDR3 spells CASSALAGGPDNEQFF. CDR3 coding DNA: TGTGCCAGCAGTGCCCTAGCGGGAGGTCCCGACAATGAGCAGTTCTTC.

The chain's CDR3 is CASSSGQTDTQYF. The CDR3 coding sequence is TGTGCCAGCAGCTCAGGACAGACAGATACGCAGTATTTT. The V gene is TRBV11-2, the J gene TRBJ2-3, with a possible D match to TRBD1 (6 bases). The V and J ends lost 4 bases and 3 bases respectively, with 8 bases between them. The CDR3 runs to 13 residues. Germline V gives CDR1 SGHAT, CDR2 FQNNGV.

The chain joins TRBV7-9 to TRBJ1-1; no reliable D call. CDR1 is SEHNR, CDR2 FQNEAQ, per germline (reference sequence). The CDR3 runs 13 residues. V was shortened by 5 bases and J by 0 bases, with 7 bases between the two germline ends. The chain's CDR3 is CASSPALNTEAFF. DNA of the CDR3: TGTGCCAGCAGCCCAGCACTGAACACTGAAGCTTTCTTT.

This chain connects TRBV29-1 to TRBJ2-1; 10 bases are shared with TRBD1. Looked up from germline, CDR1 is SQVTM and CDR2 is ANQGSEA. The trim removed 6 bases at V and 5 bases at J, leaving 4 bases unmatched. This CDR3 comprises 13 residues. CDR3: CSVTGTGDNEQFF. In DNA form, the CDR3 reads TGCAGCGTAACCGGGACAGGGGACAATGAGCAGTTCTTC.

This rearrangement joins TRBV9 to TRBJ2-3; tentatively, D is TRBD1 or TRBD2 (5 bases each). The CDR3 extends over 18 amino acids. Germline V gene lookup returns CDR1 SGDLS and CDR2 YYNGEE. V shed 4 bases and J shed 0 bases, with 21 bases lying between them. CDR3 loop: CASSPTFIRDRSTDTQYF. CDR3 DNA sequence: TGTGCCAGCAGCCCAACCTTCATTCGGGACCGAAGCACAGATACGCAGTATTTT.

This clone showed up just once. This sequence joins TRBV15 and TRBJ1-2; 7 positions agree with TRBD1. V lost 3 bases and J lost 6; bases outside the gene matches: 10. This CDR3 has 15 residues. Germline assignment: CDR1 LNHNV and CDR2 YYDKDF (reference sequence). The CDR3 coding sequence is TGTGCCACCAGCAGCCGGGACAGCTATTATGATGGCTACACCTTC. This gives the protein CATSSRDSYYDGYTF.

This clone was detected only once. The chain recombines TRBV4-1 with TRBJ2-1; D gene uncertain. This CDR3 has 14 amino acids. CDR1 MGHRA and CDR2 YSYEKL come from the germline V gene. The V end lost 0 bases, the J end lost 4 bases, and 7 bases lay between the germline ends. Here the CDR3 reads CASSQDLGYNEQFF. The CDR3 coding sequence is TGCGCCAGCAGCCAAGATTTGGGTTACAATGAGCAGTTCTTC.

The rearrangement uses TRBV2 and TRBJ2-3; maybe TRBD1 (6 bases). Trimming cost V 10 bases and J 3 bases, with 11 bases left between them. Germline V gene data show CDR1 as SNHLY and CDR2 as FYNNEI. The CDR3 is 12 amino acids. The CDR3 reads CATLRGTDTQYF. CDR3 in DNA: TGTGCCACATTAAGGGGGACAGATACGCAGTATTTT. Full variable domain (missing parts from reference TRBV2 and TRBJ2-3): EPEVTQTPSHQVTQMGQEVILRCVPISNHLYFYWYRQILGQKVEFLVSFYNNEISEKSEIFDDQFSVERPDGSNFTLKIRSTKLEDSAMYFCATLRGTDTQYFGPGTRLTVL.

The CDR3: CASSEAGRDNNEQFF. CDR3 sequence (DNA): TGTGCCAGCAGTGAAGCGGGACGGGATAACAATGAGCAGTTCTTC. This rearrangement joins TRBV2 to TRBJ2-1; the D call may be TRBD1 or TRBD2 (5 bases each). This CDR3 has 15 residues. Germline V gene data show CDR1 as SNHLY and CDR2 as FYNNEI. V lost 0 bases and J lost 5, with 11 bases in between.

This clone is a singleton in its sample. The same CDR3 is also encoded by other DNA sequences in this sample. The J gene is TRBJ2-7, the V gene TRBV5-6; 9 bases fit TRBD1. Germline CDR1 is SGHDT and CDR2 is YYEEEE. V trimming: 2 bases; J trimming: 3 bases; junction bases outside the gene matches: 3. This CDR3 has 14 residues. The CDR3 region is CASSFGTGIYEQYF. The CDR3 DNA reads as TGTGCCAGCAGCTTCGGGACAGGGATCTACGAGCAGTACTTC.

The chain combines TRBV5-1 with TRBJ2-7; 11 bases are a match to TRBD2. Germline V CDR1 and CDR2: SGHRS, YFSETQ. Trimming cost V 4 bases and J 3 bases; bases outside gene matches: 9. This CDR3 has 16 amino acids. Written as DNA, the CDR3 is TGCGCCAGCAGCAGCGGACAGGGACTAGCGGTCTACGAGCAGTACTTC. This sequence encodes CASSSGQGLAVYEQYF.

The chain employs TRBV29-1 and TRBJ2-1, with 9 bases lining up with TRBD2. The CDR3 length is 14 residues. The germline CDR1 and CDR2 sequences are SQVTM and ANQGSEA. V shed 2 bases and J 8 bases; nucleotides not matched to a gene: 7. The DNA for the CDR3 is TGCAGCGTTGAATTAGCGGGAGTCGGCGATGAGCAGTTCTTC. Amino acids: CSVELAGVGDEQFF.

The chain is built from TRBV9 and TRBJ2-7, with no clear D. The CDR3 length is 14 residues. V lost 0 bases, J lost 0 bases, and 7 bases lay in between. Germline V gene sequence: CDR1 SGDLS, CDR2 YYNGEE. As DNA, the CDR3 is TGTGCCAGCAGCGTAGGAGACAACTCCTACGAGCAGTACTTC. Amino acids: CASSVGDNSYEQYF.

The CDR3 DNA is TGTGCCAGCAGCGAGAGACCGGGGGAGCAGTACTTC. It specifies CASSERPGEQYF. V usage is TRBV13 and J usage is TRBJ2-7; the D gene is possibly TRBD2 (5 bases). V gave up 5 bases and J gave up 7 bases, with 12 bases separating them. CDR3 size: 12 residues. CDR1 is PRHDT, CDR2 FYEKMQ, per germline (reference sequence).